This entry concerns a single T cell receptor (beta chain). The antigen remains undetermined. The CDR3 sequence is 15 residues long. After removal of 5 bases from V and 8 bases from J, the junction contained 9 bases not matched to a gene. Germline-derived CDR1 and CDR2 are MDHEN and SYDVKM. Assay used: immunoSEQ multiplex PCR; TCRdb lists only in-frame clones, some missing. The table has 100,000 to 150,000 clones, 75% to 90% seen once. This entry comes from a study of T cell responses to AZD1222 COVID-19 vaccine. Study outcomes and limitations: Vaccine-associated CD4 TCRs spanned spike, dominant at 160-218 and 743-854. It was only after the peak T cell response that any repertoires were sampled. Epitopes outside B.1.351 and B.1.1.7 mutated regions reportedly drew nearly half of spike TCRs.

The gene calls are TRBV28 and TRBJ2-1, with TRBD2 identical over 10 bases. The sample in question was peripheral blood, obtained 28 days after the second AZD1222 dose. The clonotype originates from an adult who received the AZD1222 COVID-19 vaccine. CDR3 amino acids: CASSPGTSVSDEQFF. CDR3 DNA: TGTGCCAGCAGTCCCGGGACTAGCGTGTCCGATGAGCAGTTCTTC.